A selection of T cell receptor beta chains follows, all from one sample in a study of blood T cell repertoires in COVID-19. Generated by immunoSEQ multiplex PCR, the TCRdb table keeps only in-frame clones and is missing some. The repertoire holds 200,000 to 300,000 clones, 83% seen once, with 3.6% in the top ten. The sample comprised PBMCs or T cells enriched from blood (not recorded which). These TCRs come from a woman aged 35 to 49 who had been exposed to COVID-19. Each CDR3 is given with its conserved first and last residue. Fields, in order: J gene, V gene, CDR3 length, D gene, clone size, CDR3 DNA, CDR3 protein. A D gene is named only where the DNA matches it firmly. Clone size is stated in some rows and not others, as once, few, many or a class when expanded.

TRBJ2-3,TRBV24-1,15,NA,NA,TGTGCCACCAGTGATTTAACAGCTAGCACAGATACGCAGTATTTT,CATSDLTASTDTQYF
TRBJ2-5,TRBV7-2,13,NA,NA,TGTGCCAGCAGCTTAGGGGTAGCGGAGACCCAGTACTTC,CASSLGVAETQYF
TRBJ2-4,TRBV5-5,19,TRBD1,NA,TGTGCCAGCAGCTTGGCGGACAGGGTAGTCTCGTTGGCCAAAAACATTCAGTACTTC,CASSLADRVVSLAKNIQYF
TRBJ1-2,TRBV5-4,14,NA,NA,TGTGCCAGCAGCCAGACATGGGGGGACTATGGCTACACCTTC,CASSQTWGDYGYTF
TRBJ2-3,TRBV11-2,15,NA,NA,TGTGCCAGCAGCTTAGGGTGGGACTCCACAGATACGCAGTATTTT,CASSLGWDSTDTQYF
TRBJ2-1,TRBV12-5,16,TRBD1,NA,TGTGCTAGTGGTTCCGCCGAGCCCCCCGGGACAGGGGGCCCGTTCTTC,CASGSAEPPGTGGPFF
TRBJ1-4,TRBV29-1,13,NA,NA,TGCAGCGTTCGTTGGGGGCATCGGGAAAAACTGTTTTTT,CSVRWGHREKLFF
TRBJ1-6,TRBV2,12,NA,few,TGTGCCGCCGGACAGACCAATTCACCCCTCCACTTT,CAAGQTNSPLHF
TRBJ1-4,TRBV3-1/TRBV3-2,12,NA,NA,TGTGCCAGCAGCCCCCTCGGGGAAAAACTGTTTTTT,CASSPLGEKLFF
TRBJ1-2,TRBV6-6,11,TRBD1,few,TGTGCCAGCAGTAGGACAGGGGACTACACCTTC,CASSRTGDYTF
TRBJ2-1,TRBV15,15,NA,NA,TGTGCCACCAGCAGACGGGACATGCCCTACAATGAGCAGTTCTTC,CATSRRDMPYNEQFF
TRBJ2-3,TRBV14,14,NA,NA,TGTGCCAGCAGCCAAGATTCCACAGGCCATACGCAGTATTTT,CASSQDSTGHTQYF
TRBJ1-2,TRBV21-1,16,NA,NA,TGTGCCAGCAGCCCAAAGGGGGGGGACCCCGGGGGAGGCTACACCTTC,CASSPKGGDPGGGYTF
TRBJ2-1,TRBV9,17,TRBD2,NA,TGTGCCAGCAGCGCCTACCTACTAGCGGGGGTAGATGGTGAGCAGTTCTTC,CASSAYLLAGVDGEQFF
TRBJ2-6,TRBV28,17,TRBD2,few,TGTGCCAGCAGTTCCGCTTCGGGGGGCTCTGGGGCCAACGTCCTGACTTTC,CASSSASGGSGANVLTF
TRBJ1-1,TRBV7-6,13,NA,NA,TGTGCCAGCAGCTTAGCAGGGGACACTGAAGCTTTCTTT,CASSLAGDTEAFF
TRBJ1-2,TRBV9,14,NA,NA,TGTGCCAGCAGCGCCCGACAGACTGATGGTGGCTACACCTTC,CASSARQTDGGYTF
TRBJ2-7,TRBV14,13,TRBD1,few,TGTGCCAGCAGACGGACAGGGGCCTACGAGCAGTACTTC,CASRRTGAYEQYF
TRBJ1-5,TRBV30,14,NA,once,TGTGCCTGGAGACCTCCGTCAGGGTATCAGCCCCAGCATTTT,CAWRPPSGYQPQHF
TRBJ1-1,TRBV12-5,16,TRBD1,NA,TGTGCTAGTGGTTTGATTGACAGGGGCCCGAACACTGAAGCTTTCTTT,CASGLIDRGPNTEAFF
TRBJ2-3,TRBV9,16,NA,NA,TGTGCCAGCAGCGTAGGCGGGGCAGGGTTCGCAGATACGCAGTATTTT,CASSVGGAGFADTQYF
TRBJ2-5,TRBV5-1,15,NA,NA,TGCGCCAGCAGCTTGCAGGCCCAGGTCCAAGAGACCCAGTACTTC,CASSLQAQVQETQYF
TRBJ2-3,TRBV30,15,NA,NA,TGTGCCTGGAGTGTAGGTGGGGGCAACACAGATACGCAGTATTTT,CAWSVGGGNTDTQYF
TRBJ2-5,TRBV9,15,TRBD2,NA,TGTGCCAGCAGCAAAGAAGCGGGGGGGCTGGAGACCCAGTACTTC,CASSKEAGGLETQYF
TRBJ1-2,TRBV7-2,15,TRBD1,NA,TGTGCCAGCAGCTTAGCAGGGGGACAGTCGGGTGGCTACACCTTC,CASSLAGGQSGGYTF
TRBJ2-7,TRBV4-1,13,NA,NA,TGCGCCAGCAGCAGGGGGTTCTCCTACGAGCAGTACTTC,CASSRGFSYEQYF
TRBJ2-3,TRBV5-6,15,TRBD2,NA,TGTGCCAGCAGCCGTAGCGGGCGCAGCACAGATACGCAGTATTTT,CASSRSGRSTDTQYF
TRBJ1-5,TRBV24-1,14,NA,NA,TGTGCCACCAGCGGGGGGCAACAGGATCAGCCCCAGCATTTT,CATSGGQQDQPQHF
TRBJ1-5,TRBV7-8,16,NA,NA,TGTGCCAGCAGCTTAGCGGCGTCAGGGGTTAATCAGCCCCAGCATTTT,CASSLAASGVNQPQHF
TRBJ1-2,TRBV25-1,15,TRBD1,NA,TGTGCCAGCAGTGAATATGGGACAGGGAGCTATGGCTACACCTTC,CASSEYGTGSYGYTF
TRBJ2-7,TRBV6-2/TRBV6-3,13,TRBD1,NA,TGTGCCAGCAGTCCGACAGGGCACTACGAGCAGTACTTC,CASSPTGHYEQYF
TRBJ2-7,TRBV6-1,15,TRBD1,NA,TGTGCCAGCAGTACGCTTACAGGGGGCTCCTACGAGCAGTACTTC,CASSTLTGGSYEQYF
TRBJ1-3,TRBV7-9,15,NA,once,TGTGCCAGCAGCTTAGGGGCAGGGTCTGGAAACACCATATATTTT,CASSLGAGSGNTIYF
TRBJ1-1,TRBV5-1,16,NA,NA,TGCGCCAGCAGCTTGGCCAGGGCAGGGGAGGGAACTGAAGCTTTCTTT,CASSLARAGEGTEAFF
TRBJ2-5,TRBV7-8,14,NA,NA,TGTGCCAGCAGCTTGGGCACAGTCCAAGAGACCCAGTACTTC,CASSLGTVQETQYF
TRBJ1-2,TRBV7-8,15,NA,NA,TGTGCCAGCAGCCCATACGGGGGGTTGGGCTATGGCTACACCTTC,CASSPYGGLGYGYTF
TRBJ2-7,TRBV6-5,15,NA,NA,TGTGCCAGCAGGCCCCAAAGGACAGCAATCTACGAGCAGTACTTC,CASRPQRTAIYEQYF
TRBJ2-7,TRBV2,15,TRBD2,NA,TGTGCCAGCAGTGAAGCATCAGCGGGGGTCCGCGGGCAGTACTTC,CASSEASAGVRGQYF
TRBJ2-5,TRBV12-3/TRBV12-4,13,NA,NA,TGTGCCAGCAGTGGGGGGGCACGCGAGACCCAGTACTTC,CASSGGARETQYF
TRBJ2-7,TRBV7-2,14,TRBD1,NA,TGTGCCAGCAGCTGGGGACAGGAAACCTACGAGCAGTACTTC,CASSWGQETYEQYF
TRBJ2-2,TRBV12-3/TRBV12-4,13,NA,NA,TGTGCCAGCAAGGGGATATGGGCCGGGGAGCTGTTTTTT,CASKGIWAGELFF
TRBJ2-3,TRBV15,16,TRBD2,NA,TGTGCCACCAGCGCCCGGGGGGGTCTTCTTACAGATACGCAGTATTTT,CATSARGGLLTDTQYF
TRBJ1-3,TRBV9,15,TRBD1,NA,TGTGCCAGCAGCCTCGGGACAGGGCTGGGAAACACCATATATTTT,CASSLGTGLGNTIYF
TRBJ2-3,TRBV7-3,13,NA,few,TGTGCCAGCAGCTTACGGTCTGCAGGGACGCAGTATTTT,CASSLRSAGTQYF
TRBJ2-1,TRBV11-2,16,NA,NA,TGTGCCAGCAGCTTAGCTGCGTCGGGTCCCTCGGTTGAGCAGTTCTTC,CASSLAASGPSVEQFF
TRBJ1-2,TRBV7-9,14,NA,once,TGTGCCAGCAGCTTATCGCAGGCTAACTATGGCTACACCTTC,CASSLSQANYGYTF
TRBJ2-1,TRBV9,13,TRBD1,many,TGTGCCAGCAGCCCGCAACAGGGGGGTGAGCAGTTCTTC,CASSPQQGGEQFF
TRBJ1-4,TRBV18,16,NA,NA,TGTGCCAGCTCACCTGTGCCAGGGGCAGGTAATGAAAAACTGTTTTTT,CASSPVPGAGNEKLFF
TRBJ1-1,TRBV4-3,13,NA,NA,TGCGCCAGCAGCCAAGAATCCGACACTGAAGCTTTCTTT,CASSQESDTEAFF
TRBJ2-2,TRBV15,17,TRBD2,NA,TGTGCCACCAGCTCTAGCGGGGGGGCGGAATGGACCGGGGAGCTGTTTTTT,CATSSSGGAEWTGELFF
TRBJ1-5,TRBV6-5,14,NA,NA,TGTGCCAGCAGTTCCGGACAGAGCAATCAGCCCCAGCATTTT,CASSSGQSNQPQHF
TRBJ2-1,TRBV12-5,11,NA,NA,TGTGCTAGTGGTTGGGGGGATGAGCAGTTCTTC,CASGWGDEQFF
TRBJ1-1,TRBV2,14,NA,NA,TGTGCCAGCAGTGAACGGGGTTATAACACTGAAGCTTTCTTT,CASSERGYNTEAFF
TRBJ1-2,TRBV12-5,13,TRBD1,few,TGTGCTTCGACAGGGGAGCCCAGCTATGGCTACACCTTC,CASTGEPSYGYTF
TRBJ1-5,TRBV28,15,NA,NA,TGTGCCAGCAGTTACGGGGGGAGCAGCAATCAGCCCCAGCATTTT,CASSYGGSSNQPQHF